The rows below give T cell receptor beta chains drawn from one sample of a study of T cell changes during pregnancy in multiple sclerosis. TCRdb keeps only in-frame clones here, not all; method: immunoSEQ multiplex PCR. The repertoire holds tens of thousands of clones, with 70% to 90% as singletons. Here the sequenced sample was CD4+ T cells from peripheral blood mononuclear cells, taken in the first trimester of pregnancy. Receptors originate from a female donor with multiple sclerosis, enrolled in a pregnancy study. Both conserved end residues are part of each CDR3. Fields, in order: CDR3 protein, CDR3 DNA, clone size, V gene, D gene, J gene. The D gene is left open where the match is weak. Some rows have no size entry. The others give once, few or many, or a class for an expanded clone.

cdr3_aa: CASSPGGAGSQPQHF; cdr3_nt: TGTGCCAGCAGCCCAGGGGGCGCGGGAAGTCAGCCCCAGCATTTT; clone_size: -; v_call: TRBV7-2; d_call: TRBD1; j_call: TRBJ1-5
cdr3_aa: CASSGGGLAGGSPLNEQFF; cdr3_nt: TGTGCCAGCAGCGGGGGGGGACTAGCGGGAGGTTCCCCTCTCAATGAGCAGTTCTTC; clone_size: -; v_call: TRBV5-4; d_call: TRBD2; j_call: TRBJ2-1
cdr3_aa: CASSVTSGRLEADTQYF; cdr3_nt: TGTGCCAGCAGCGTCACTAGCGGGAGATTAGAGGCAGATACGCAGTATTTT; clone_size: -; v_call: TRBV9; d_call: TRBD2; j_call: TRBJ2-3
cdr3_aa: CASSFTGLGTDTQYF; cdr3_nt: TGTGCCAGCAGCTTCACGGGACTAGGAACAGATACGCAGTATTTT; clone_size: once; v_call: TRBV7-2; d_call: TRBD2; j_call: TRBJ2-3
cdr3_aa: CASSPGQGAIEAFF; cdr3_nt: TGTGCCAGCAGCCCCGGACAGGGGGCGATTGAAGCTTTCTTT; clone_size: -; v_call: TRBV7-9; d_call: TRBD1; j_call: TRBJ1-1
cdr3_aa: CASSSGPGQGGEQYF; cdr3_nt: TGTGCCAGCAGTTCCGGACCGGGACAGGGAGGGGAGCAGTACTTC; clone_size: -; v_call: TRBV6-5; d_call: TRBD1; j_call: TRBJ2-7
cdr3_aa: CASSGRDRVFKLSGNTIYF; cdr3_nt: TGTGCCAGCAGCGGCCGGGACAGGGTTTTCAAGCTCTCTGGAAACACCATATATTTT; clone_size: -; v_call: TRBV7-9; d_call: TRBD1; j_call: TRBJ1-3
cdr3_aa: CASSLTGTSGISDTQYF; cdr3_nt: TGCGCCAGCAGCCTGACCGGGACTAGCGGGATTTCGGATACGCAGTATTTT; clone_size: once; v_call: TRBV5-1; d_call: TRBD2; j_call: TRBJ2-3
cdr3_aa: CASSYRGRGNEQYF; cdr3_nt: TGTGCCAGCAGCTACAGGGGGCGCGGTAACGAGCAGTACTTC; clone_size: -; v_call: TRBV7-9; d_call: TRBD1; j_call: TRBJ2-7
cdr3_aa: CASPLTGGNSGNTIYF; cdr3_nt: TGTGCCAGCCCCTTGACAGGGGGTAATAGTGGAAACACCATATATTTT; clone_size: -; v_call: TRBV25-1; d_call: TRBD1; j_call: TRBJ1-3
cdr3_aa: CASSMAQQLLFF; cdr3_nt: TGTGCCAGTAGTATGGCTCAACAGCTACTGTTTTTT; clone_size: -; v_call: TRBV19; d_call: -; j_call: TRBJ1-4
cdr3_aa: CASSRAHSGRAVNEQFF; cdr3_nt: TGCGCCAGCAGTCGTGCCCATAGCGGGAGGGCCGTGAATGAGCAGTTCTTC; clone_size: -; v_call: TRBV5-1; d_call: TRBD2; j_call: TRBJ2-1
cdr3_aa: CASSGQGTISTDTQYF; cdr3_nt: TGTGCCAGCAGCGGACAGGGGACTATTAGCACAGATACGCAGTATTTT; clone_size: -; v_call: TRBV6-4; d_call: TRBD1; j_call: TRBJ2-3
cdr3_aa: CASSPQGGSTDTQYF; cdr3_nt: TGTGCCAGCAGCCCACAGGGGGGTAGCACAGATACGCAGTATTTT; clone_size: -; v_call: TRBV7-3; d_call: TRBD1; j_call: TRBJ2-3
cdr3_aa: CASSLESLSRQETQYF; cdr3_nt: TGTGCCAGCAGCTTGGAGAGTCTATCGCGTCAAGAGACCCAGTACTTC; clone_size: -; v_call: TRBV5-6; d_call: -; j_call: TRBJ2-5
cdr3_aa: CASSKRELEETQYF; cdr3_nt: TGTGCCAGCTCAAAGCGGGAGCTGGAGGAGACCCAGTACTTC; clone_size: -; v_call: TRBV18; d_call: TRBD2; j_call: TRBJ2-5
cdr3_aa: CATSWGGSSGANVLTF; cdr3_nt: TGTGCCACCAGCTGGGGGGGGAGCTCTGGGGCCAACGTCCTGACTTTC; clone_size: once; v_call: TRBV15; d_call: TRBD2; j_call: TRBJ2-6
cdr3_aa: CASSDAGGTFYGYTF; cdr3_nt: TGTGCCAGTAGTGATGCAGGGGGAACCTTCTATGGCTACACCTTC; clone_size: -; v_call: TRBV19; d_call: TRBD1; j_call: TRBJ1-2
cdr3_aa: CASSAARSSGNTIYF; cdr3_nt: TGTGCCAGCTCAGCCGCTCGGAGCTCTGGAAACACCATATATTTT; clone_size: -; v_call: TRBV18; d_call: -; j_call: TRBJ1-3
cdr3_aa: CASSTYDRAGYTF; cdr3_nt: TGTGCCAGCAGCACCTACGACAGGGCTGGCTACACCTTC; clone_size: -; v_call: TRBV9; d_call: TRBD1; j_call: TRBJ1-2
cdr3_aa: CASSSGGGTHYGYTF; cdr3_nt: TGTGCCAGCAGCTCGGGGGGAGGGACCCACTATGGCTACACCTTC; clone_size: few; v_call: TRBV7-8; d_call: -; j_call: TRBJ1-2
cdr3_aa: CASSLAQTGELFF; cdr3_nt: TGTGCCAGCAGCTTAGCCCAAACCGGGGAGCTGTTTTTT; clone_size: -; v_call: TRBV11-3; d_call: -; j_call: TRBJ2-2
cdr3_aa: CASSYLGGQGRQPQHF; cdr3_nt: TGTGCCAGCAGTTATCTCGGGGGACAGGGGAGACAGCCCCAGCATTTT; clone_size: -; v_call: TRBV28; d_call: TRBD1; j_call: TRBJ1-5
cdr3_aa: CASSLGSQETQYF; cdr3_nt: TGTGCCAGCAGCTTGGGGAGCCAAGAGACCCAGTACTTC; clone_size: -; v_call: TRBV5-4; d_call: -; j_call: TRBJ2-5
cdr3_aa: CASSDKGSSHGYTF; cdr3_nt: TGTGCCAGCAGTGATAAGGGGTCCTCCCACGGCTACACCTTC; clone_size: -; v_call: TRBV2; d_call: -; j_call: TRBJ1-2
cdr3_aa: CASSLGQDQGPQHF; cdr3_nt: TGTGCCAGCAGCCTAGGACAGGACCAGGGGCCCCAGCATTTT; clone_size: -; v_call: TRBV4-2; d_call: TRBD1; j_call: TRBJ1-5
cdr3_aa: CASSFGGRWEQFF; cdr3_nt: TGTGCCAGCAGTTTCGGCGGGAGGTGGGAGCAGTTCTTC; clone_size: -; v_call: TRBV27; d_call: TRBD2; j_call: TRBJ2-1
cdr3_aa: CASSLRLAGEGGETQYF; cdr3_nt: TGCGCCAGCAGCTTGAGGCTAGCGGGAGAAGGTGGCGAGACCCAGTACTTC; clone_size: once; v_call: TRBV5-1; d_call: TRBD2; j_call: TRBJ2-5
cdr3_aa: CASSQGGGDGYGYTF; cdr3_nt: TGCGCCAGCAGCCAAGGAGGGGGGGATGGGTATGGCTACACCTTC; clone_size: -; v_call: TRBV4-1; d_call: -; j_call: TRBJ1-2
cdr3_aa: CATSRDKGRDRVVDEQFF; cdr3_nt: TGTGCCACCAGCAGAGACAAGGGACGGGACAGGGTCGTCGATGAGCAGTTCTTC; clone_size: -; v_call: TRBV15; d_call: TRBD1; j_call: TRBJ2-1
cdr3_aa: CASSVAGGADGYTF; cdr3_nt: TGTGCCAGCAGCGTAGCTGGGGGGGCTGATGGCTACACCTTC; clone_size: -; v_call: TRBV9; d_call: -; j_call: TRBJ1-2
cdr3_aa: CAWSLPGVSGNTIYF; cdr3_nt: TGTGCCTGGAGCCTACCCGGGGTCTCCGGAAACACCATATATTTT; clone_size: -; v_call: TRBV30; d_call: -; j_call: TRBJ1-3
cdr3_aa: CASSNRGTGYTF; cdr3_nt: TGTGCCAGCAGCAACAGGGGTACTGGCTACACCTTC; clone_size: -; v_call: TRBV7-6; d_call: TRBD1; j_call: TRBJ1-2
cdr3_aa: CASSSRTGRTDTQYF; cdr3_nt: TGTGCCAGCAGCTCGCGGACAGGGCGCACAGATACGCAGTATTTT; clone_size: once; v_call: TRBV5-4; d_call: TRBD1; j_call: TRBJ2-3
cdr3_aa: CASSLKDKHNEQFF; cdr3_nt: TGTGCCAGCAGCTTAAAAGACAAACACAATGAGCAGTTCTTC; clone_size: -; v_call: TRBV7-9; d_call: -; j_call: TRBJ2-1
cdr3_aa: CASSSYRYEQYF; cdr3_nt: TGTGCCAGCAGCTCTTACAGGTACGAGCAGTACTTC; clone_size: -; v_call: TRBV7-9; d_call: -; j_call: TRBJ2-7
cdr3_aa: CAWKGGQVTDTQYF; cdr3_nt: TGTGCCTGGAAGGGGGGACAGGTCACAGATACGCAGTATTTT; clone_size: -; v_call: TRBV30; d_call: TRBD1; j_call: TRBJ2-3
cdr3_aa: CASSEQGGAGYEQYF; cdr3_nt: TGTGCCAGCAGTGAGCAAGGGGGCGCGGGGTACGAGCAGTACTTC; clone_size: -; v_call: TRBV2; d_call: -; j_call: TRBJ2-7
cdr3_aa: CASSRRAPQGRNQPQHF; cdr3_nt: TGTGCCAGCAGTCGTCGTGCGCCCCAGGGTAGGAATCAGCCCCAGCATTTT; clone_size: once; v_call: TRBV7-8; d_call: -; j_call: TRBJ1-5
cdr3_aa: CATSRGQGGEAFF; cdr3_nt: TGTGCCACCAGCAGGGGGCAGGGCGGTGAAGCTTTCTTT; clone_size: -; v_call: TRBV15; d_call: -; j_call: TRBJ1-1
cdr3_aa: CASSPDRDQPQHF; cdr3_nt: TGTGCCAGCTCACCTGACAGGGATCAGCCCCAGCATTTT; clone_size: -; v_call: TRBV18; d_call: TRBD1; j_call: TRBJ1-5
cdr3_aa: CASSLGPGAKNTEAFF; cdr3_nt: TGCGCCAGCAGCTTGGGTCCAGGGGCCAAAAACACTGAAGCTTTCTTT; clone_size: -; v_call: TRBV5-1; d_call: -; j_call: TRBJ1-1
cdr3_aa: CASSKDRGLGEQYF; cdr3_nt: TGTGCCAGCAGCAAAGACAGGGGGCTCGGTGAGCAGTACTTC; clone_size: -; v_call: TRBV7-6; d_call: TRBD1; j_call: TRBJ2-7
cdr3_aa: CASSAGKYRGSSNQPQHF; cdr3_nt: TGTGCCAGCAGTGCAGGTAAGTATAGGGGCAGTAGCAATCAGCCCCAGCATTTT; clone_size: -; v_call: TRBV7-4; d_call: -; j_call: TRBJ1-5
cdr3_aa: CASSLAGLAGPDTQYF; cdr3_nt: TGTGCCAGCAGCTTGGCCGGACTAGCGGGACCAGATACGCAGTATTTT; clone_size: -; v_call: TRBV5-4; d_call: TRBD2; j_call: TRBJ2-3
cdr3_aa: CASSPLGGMRNTIYF; cdr3_nt: TGTGCCAGCAGTCCACTGGGAGGGATGAGAAACACCATATATTTT; clone_size: few; v_call: TRBV27; d_call: -; j_call: TRBJ1-3
cdr3_aa: CASSILVGASVHEQFF; cdr3_nt: TGTGCCAGCAGTATCCTTGTGGGGGCGTCTGTTCATGAGCAGTTCTTC; clone_size: -; v_call: TRBV27; d_call: -; j_call: TRBJ2-1
cdr3_aa: CSVEGVTDNEKLFF; cdr3_nt: TGCAGCGTTGAAGGAGTGACAGATAATGAAAAACTGTTTTTT; clone_size: -; v_call: TRBV29-1; d_call: -; j_call: TRBJ1-4
cdr3_aa: CASSLSPHIISPQHF; cdr3_nt: TGCGCCAGCAGCTTGAGTCCACATATCATCTCGCCCCAGCATTTT; clone_size: -; v_call: TRBV5-1; d_call: -; j_call: TRBJ1-5